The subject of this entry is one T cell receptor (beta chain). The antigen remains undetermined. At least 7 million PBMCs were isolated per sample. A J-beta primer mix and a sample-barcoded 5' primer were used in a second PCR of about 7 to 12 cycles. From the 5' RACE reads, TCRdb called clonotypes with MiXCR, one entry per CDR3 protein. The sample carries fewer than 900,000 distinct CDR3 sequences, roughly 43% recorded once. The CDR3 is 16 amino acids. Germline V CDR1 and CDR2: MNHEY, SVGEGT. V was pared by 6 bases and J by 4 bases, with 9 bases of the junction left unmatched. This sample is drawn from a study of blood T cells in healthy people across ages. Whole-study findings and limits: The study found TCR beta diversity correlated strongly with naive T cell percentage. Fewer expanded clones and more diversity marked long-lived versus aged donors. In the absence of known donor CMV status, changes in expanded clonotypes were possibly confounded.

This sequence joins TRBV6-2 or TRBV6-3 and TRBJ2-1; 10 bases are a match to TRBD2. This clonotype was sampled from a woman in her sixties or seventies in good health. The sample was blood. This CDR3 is CASRALAGVPYNEQFF. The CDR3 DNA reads TGTGCCAGCAGGGCCCTAGCGGGAGTCCCGTACAATGAGCAGTTCTTC.